The entry below describes one TCR beta chain. The data originate from a study of shared clonotypes between healthy human individuals. The V gene lost 11 bases and the J gene lost 2 bases, with 10 bases spanning the gap. Per the germline V gene, CDR1 is SEHNR and CDR2 is FQNEAQ (reference sequence). This CDR3 spans 12 amino acids. This table comes from immunoSEQ multiplex PCR, and its TCRdb copy is limited to in-frame clones, with some not included. The profile shows approximately 1,000,000 clones, around three quarters of them singletons. This clonotype originated in a man in his late teens or twenties in good health. Some clones in this sample may be carry-over from other donors' samples. The sample consisted of memory CD4+ T cells from PBMCs. The subset is: CD45RA-negative fraction. The chain employs TRBV7-9 and TRBJ1-5; tentatively, D is TRBD1 (5 bases). This CDR3 reads CAGGSGNQPQHF. Written as DNA, the CDR3 is TGTGCCGGGGGATCCGGCAATCAGCCCCAGCATTTT.